The present entry profiles one T cell receptor beta chain with its context. J lost 3 bases, V lost 2 bases, and 15 bases had no gene match. Per germline, CDR1 SGDLS and CDR2 YYNGEE. CDR3 size: 20 residues. This sample was included in a study of OX40 agonist ivuxolimab in advanced cancers. The data were produced by immunoSEQ multiplex PCR, yet TCRdb's version contains in-frame clones alone and is incomplete. Altogether 23,000 or so clones are present, roughly 80% being singletons, with the ten largest covering about 1.5%. The chain links TRBV9 to TRBJ2-1; TRBD2 aligns across 12 bases. The TCR originated in an adult with an advanced solid tumor such as melanoma, head and neck, liver or kidney cancer. The input for sequencing was CD4+ or CD8+ T cells sorted from blood, taken in a trial of the OX40 agonist ivuxolimab. CDR3 nucleotide sequence: TGTGCCAGCAGCGTCGCCTTACTAGCGGGGGGCCCTACGGACTACAATGAGCAGTTCTTC. This encodes CASSVALLAGGPTDYNEQFF.